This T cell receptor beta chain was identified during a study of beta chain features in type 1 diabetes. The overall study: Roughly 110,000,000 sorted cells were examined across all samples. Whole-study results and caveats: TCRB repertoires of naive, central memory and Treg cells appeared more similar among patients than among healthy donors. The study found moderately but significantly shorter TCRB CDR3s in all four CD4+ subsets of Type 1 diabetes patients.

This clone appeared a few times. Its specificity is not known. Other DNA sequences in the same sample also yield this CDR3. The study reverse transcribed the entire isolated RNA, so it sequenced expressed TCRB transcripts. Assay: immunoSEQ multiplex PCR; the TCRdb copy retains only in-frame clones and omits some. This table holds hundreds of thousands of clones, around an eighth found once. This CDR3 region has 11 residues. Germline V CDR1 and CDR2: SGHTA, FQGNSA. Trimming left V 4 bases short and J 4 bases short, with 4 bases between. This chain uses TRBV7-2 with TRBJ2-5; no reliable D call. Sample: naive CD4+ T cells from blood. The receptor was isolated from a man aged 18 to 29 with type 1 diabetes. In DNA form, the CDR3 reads TGTGCCAGCAGCTCCGGAGAGACCCAGTACTTC. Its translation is CASSSGETQYF.